This is a list of T cell receptor beta chains from one sample in a study of Ad26.COV2.S vaccination and SARS-CoV-2 variants. Data came from immunoSEQ multiplex PCR; TCRdb stores just in-frame clones and leaves some out. Of about 350,000 clones listed, less than 90% are singletons. Material: peripheral blood, obtained in a trial of Ad26.COV2.S vaccine versus placebo. The receptor source for this set is a person between 18 and 65 years old who received the Ad26.COV2.S COVID-19 vaccine or a placebo. Each CDR3 is given with its conserved first and last residue. Fields, in order: V gene, D gene, clone size, J gene, CDR3 DNA, CDR3 protein. The D gene is left open where the match is weak. Not every row has a clone size; where given, it reads once, few, many or a size class.

>TRBV9|TRBD1|.|TRBJ1-1
TGTGCCAGCAGCACCCAGGGACAGGGGAACACTGAAGCTTTCTTT
CASSTQGQGNTEAFF
>TRBV5-6|.|.|TRBJ1-4
TGTGCCAGCAGCAAGACGACAGGCACTAATGAAAAACTGTTTTTT
CASSKTTGTNEKLFF
>TRBV6-2/TRBV6-3|.|.|TRBJ1-2
TGTGCCAGCAGTTACGTGGGCGGAGGGCCTGTCTACACCTTC
CASSYVGGGPVYTF
>TRBV25-1|.|.|TRBJ1-2
TGTGCCAGCAACGACCCGGGGGGTTCGAACTATGGCTACACCTTC
CASNDPGGSNYGYTF
>TRBV29-1|.|.|TRBJ2-7
TGCAGCGTCGGGTCGGATGGGGTTGGTGAGCAGTACTTC
CSVGSDGVGEQYF
>TRBV30|TRBD1|.|TRBJ1-2
TGTGCCTGGAGCCTACAGGGGACCTATGGCTACACCTTC
CAWSLQGTYGYTF
>TRBV3-1/TRBV3-2|TRBD2|.|TRBJ2-5
TGTGCCAGCAGCCGGGACTCTAGCGGGGCTCAAGAGACCCAGTACTTC
CASSRDSSGAQETQYF
>TRBV19|.|.|TRBJ1-2
TGTGCCAGTAGTATAGATACAGGAATTTATGGCTACACCTTC
CASSIDTGIYGYTF
>TRBV9|.|.|TRBJ1-3
TGTGCCAGCAGCGTAGTCGGCTCTACCTCTGGAAACACCATATATTTT
CASSVVGSTSGNTIYF
>TRBV5-6|TRBD1|once|TRBJ1-2
TGTGCCAGCAGCTTGGTTCAGGGGGTGATGCTAGCTAACTATGGCTACACCTTC
CASSLVQGVMLANYGYTF
>TRBV19|TRBD1|once|TRBJ2-1
TGTGCCAGTAGCCCTGACAGGGAGACGTACAATGAGCAGTTCTTC
CASSPDRETYNEQFF
>TRBV12-3/TRBV12-4|.|.|TRBJ1-1
TGTGCCAGCCTATCAAGGACAGAAGCTTTCTTT
CASLSRTEAFF
>TRBV6-2/TRBV6-3|.|.|TRBJ1-2
TGTGCCAGCAGTCTTGGGGGACCGGCGTACGGCTACACCTTC
CASSLGGPAYGYTF
>TRBV10-3|TRBD1|.|TRBJ1-6
TGTGCCATCAGTGAGTCGGGTCCCGGGACAGGGGTAAGGCCCCTCCACTTT
CAISESGPGTGVRPLHF
>TRBV7-9|TRBD2|.|TRBJ2-1
TGTGCCAGCAGCCCCTCGGGAGGGCCCTACAATGAGCAGTTCTTC
CASSPSGGPYNEQFF
>TRBV4-2|.|once|TRBJ2-4
TGTGCCAGCAGCCAAGCAGGAGAGGCGAGTACCAAAAACATTCAGTACTTC
CASSQAGEASTKNIQYF
>TRBV7-2|TRBD1|.|TRBJ1-6
TGTGCCAGCAGCTGGACAGGGGGAAATAATTCACCCCTCCACTTT
CASSWTGGNNSPLHF
>TRBV7-3|.|.|TRBJ1-2
TGTGCCAGCAGCTTAACCGGGGGCACCGGGCGCGGGTACACCTTC
CASSLTGGTGRGYTF
>TRBV30|.|.|TRBJ1-1
TGTGCCTGGAGGGCAGGGAAGGGACGCTACACTGAAGCTTTCTTT
CAWRAGKGRYTEAFF
>TRBV6-5|.|.|TRBJ2-1
TGTGCCAGCAGTCTACGGTACAATGAGCAGTTCTTC
CASSLRYNEQFF
>TRBV11-2|.|.|TRBJ1-3
TGTGCCAGCAGCCGGGACCTGGCTGGAAACACCATATATTTT
CASSRDLAGNTIYF
>TRBV4-1|.|.|TRBJ1-6
TGCGCCAGCAGCCCACAGGGTACCGTAGATAATTCACCCCTCCACTTT
CASSPQGTVDNSPLHF
>TRBV5-1|.|.|TRBJ2-1
TGCGCCAGCAGCAAGGGGTTTGATGAGCAGTTCTTC
CASSKGFDEQFF
>TRBV6-4|TRBD2|many|TRBJ2-4
TGTGCCAGCAGCTATACTAGCGGGAGAGGAGGAAACATTCAGTACTTC
CASSYTSGRGGNIQYF